The 9 T cell receptor beta chains in this list originate from one sample, sequenced in a study of technical replicates of blood from four donors. Repertoires were generated with immunoSEQ multiplex PCR, while TCRdb's copy carries only in-frame clones and drops some. The sample yields roughly 70,000 clones, more than 90% seen once. The sample comprised PBMCs. The receptors originated from a human donor in good health. Some clones in this sample may be carry-over from other donors' samples.

The CDR3 DNA is TGTGCCAGCAGCCCCAGGGTTAGGGAGCTGTTTTTT. Its protein is CASSPRVRELFF. The gene calls are TRBV7-2 and TRBJ2-2; D may be TRBD1 (5 bases). Trimming took 5 bases from V and 9 from J, leaving 10 bases between them. This CDR3 spans 12 amino acids. In germline, CDR1 is SGHTA, CDR2 FQGNSA. Full variable domain (remainder filled in from reference TRBV7-2 and TRBJ2-2): GAGVSQSPSNKVTEKGKDVELRCDPISGHTALYWYRQSLGQGLEFLIYFQGNSAPDKSGLPSDRFSAERTGGSVSTLTIQRTQQEDSAVYLCASSPRVRELFFGEGSRLTVL.

This chain links TRBV29-1 with TRBJ1-1, with TRBD1 matching over 8 bases. From germline, CDR1 is SQVTM and CDR2 ANQGSEA. V shed 7 bases and J 5 bases; nucleotides not matched to a gene: 3. The CDR3 extends over 11 amino acids. DNA of the CDR3: TGCAGCGGACAGGGGAAGACTGAAGCTTTCTTT. Protein sequence: CSGQGKTEAFF.

The V call is TRBV19, the J call TRBJ1-1; a possible D gene is TRBD1 (5 bases). This CDR3 is built from 16 residues. The V gene lost 11 bases and the J gene lost 1 base, with 23 bases spanning the gap. Germline CDR1 and CDR2: LNHDA and SQIVND (reference sequence). The CDR3 nucleotides are TGTGCCCGCCTTGAACCGGGACTGTATCGGAACACTGAAGCTTTCTTT. Translated, it gives CARLEPGLYRNTEAFF.

DNA for the CDR3: TGTGCCAGTAGTCCCCCCCTGCAGACAGGAAGGCCGAACACTGAAGCTTTCTTT. It codes for CASSPPLQTGRPNTEAFF. The J gene is TRBJ1-1, the V gene TRBV19, with a weak D call TRBD1 (6 bases). The V end lost 5 bases, the J end lost 1 base, and 23 bases lay between the germline ends. CDR3 size: 18 residues. Germline CDR1 reads LNHDA; CDR2 reads SQIVND (reference sequence).

The chain has TRBV18 and TRBJ1-1, with D possibly being TRBD1 (6 bases). The CDR3 is 17 amino acids. V was pared by 6 bases and J by 2 bases, with 22 bases between. Germline V gene lookup returns CDR1 KGHSH and CDR2 LQKENI. Here the CDR3 reads CASSPAQGSLTNTEAFF. The CDR3 region has the DNA TGTGCCAGCTCTCCTGCACAGGGAAGTCTGACTAACACTGAAGCTTTCTTT.

The rearrangement links TRBV7-3 to TRBJ2-5; D unresolved. Looked up from germline, CDR1 is SGHTA and CDR2 is FQGTGA. The CDR3 is 13 residues long. V shed 2 bases and J shed 1 base, with 5 bases lying between them. CDR3 DNA sequence: TGTGCCAGCAGCTTAGAACTCCAAGAGACCCAGTACTTC. Its protein product is CASSLELQETQYF.

The CDR3 region has the DNA TGTGCCAGCAGCGCGGGGAGACAGTTCAATCAGCCCCAGCATTTT. Amino acid sequence: CASSAGRQFNQPQHF. This chain connects TRBV2 to TRBJ1-5, with D possibly being TRBD1 (5 bases). The CDR3 spans 15 residues. CDR1 is SNHLY, CDR2 FYNNEI, per germline. V gave up 6 bases and J gave up 3 bases, with 15 bases separating them.

J is TRBJ2-5 and V is TRBV7-9; 9 bases line up with TRBD2. Germline V gene sequence: CDR1 SEHNR, CDR2 FQNEAQ (reference sequence). The V gene end was trimmed by 2 bases and the J gene end by 1 base; junction bases not matched to a gene: 5. This CDR3 comprises 16 residues. Here the CDR3 reads CASSLLAGGTQETQYF. The CDR3 DNA reads as TGTGCCAGCAGCTTACTCGCGGGGGGGACCCAAGAGACCCAGTACTTC.

The chain combines TRBV5-1 with TRBJ2-5, with a weak D call TRBD2 (6 bases). Germline CDR1 reads SGHRS; CDR2 reads YFSETQ. The V end lost 5 bases, the J end lost 4 bases, and 6 bases lay between the germline ends. The length of the CDR3 is 11 residues. The CDR3 is CASRAGETQYF. The CDR3 DNA sequence: TGCGCCAGCAGAGCGGGAGAGACCCAGTACTTC. Complete variable domain (other parts from reference TRBV5-1 and TRBJ2-5): KAGVTQTPRYLIKTRGQQVTLSCSPISGHRSVSWYQQTPGQGLQFLFEYFSETQRNKGNFPGRFSGRQFSNSRSEMNVSTLELGDSALYLCASRAGETQYFGPGTRLLVL.